This T cell receptor beta chain came from a study of blood T cell repertoires in COVID-19. The wider study: The United States, Italy and Spain supplied acute and convalescent COVID-19 samples. PBMCs, B-cell-depleted T cells, or T cells provided the cDNA or gDNA that made up the material.

In the study's own analysis: Using reference gene primer amplification, nucleated cell counts were estimated. Profiling relied on immunoSEQ multiplex PCR, and the TCRdb table lists in-frame clones only, not all of them. The D gene and trimming were derived from the DNA, and the V and J assignments and clone size from that table. Of about 140,000 clones in the sample, 80% to 90% are singletons; the top ten hold more than 9%. Trimming removed 1 base from V and 2 bases from J; junction bases left unmatched: 12. Germline-derived CDR1 and CDR2 are MNHEY and SMNVEV (reference sequence). There are 19 residues in the CDR3.

Sequenced material: peripheral blood. J is TRBJ2-1 and V is TRBV27; 9 positions match TRBD1. This receptor was obtained from a man aged 55 to 70 with active or convalescent COVID-19. CDR3 DNA: TGTGCCAGCAGTTTATGGGCCGGGACAGGGACCCTTCCCTACAATGAGCAGTTCTTC. Its translation: CASSLWAGTGTLPYNEQFF.